Described below is a single T cell receptor beta chain sequence and its context. Its target is not known. The time point was: newly diagnosed GD, antithyroid drugs for less than 3 months. Making the TCR library involved RNA that had been extracted from PBMCs. The data were obtained in a study of regulatory T cells in long-lasting Graves disease. Library construction for TCR beta used iRepertoire HTBI primers and Arm-PCR of CDR3 regions. TCRdb ran MiXCR on the multiplex PCR reads and lists one entry per CDR3 protein. This sample has 350,000 to 500,000 distinct CDR3 sequences, with 14% found just once. Germline CDR1 DFQATT, CDR2 SNEGSKA (reference sequence). This CDR3 contains 13 residues. Trimming pared 6 bases from V and 1 base from J, leaving 13 bases between. Study-level points and caveats: The study found persistent patients shared more public clonotypes (about 3,000) than new patients (roughly 880). Sample size, which was small, may have reduced accuracy.

This sample also belongs to another study, concerning T cells in Graves' hyperthyroidism and ophthalmopathy. That source reports: In patients aged 18 to 65, hyperthyroidism was newly diagnosed, with duration under 2 months. First-round RT-PCR targeting the TCR CDR3 was performed with the HTBI primer set.

Sample: peripheral blood mononuclear cells (PBMCs), taken at new diagnosis, from a patient treated with antithyroid drugs. V usage is TRBV20-1 and J usage is TRBJ2-7, with no clear D. This receptor was taken from a woman in her fifties or sixties with Graves disease. The CDR3 nucleotides are TGCAGTGCCGTCCCGGTCTCATCCTACGAGCAGTACTTC. It specifies CSAVPVSSYEQYF.